This T cell receptor (beta chain) was identified in a study of Ad26.COV2.S vaccination and SARS-CoV-2 variants (dated by TCRdb to about 2021). The study in broad terms: Donors in the vaccine arm were drawn from COV1001, a multicentre, randomized, double-blind, placebo-controlled phase I-IIa trial testing Ad26.COV2.S in healthy adults. Dosing of Ad26.COV2.S was intramuscular, at either 5x10^10 or 1x10^11 viral particles, delivered as one shot or as two shots spaced 56 days apart. The specificity and breadth of SARS-CoV-2-reactive T cell receptors after Ad26.COV2.S vaccination were assessed by TCRbeta repertoire sequencing. A total of 32 samples were included in the TCR-sequenced set, comprising around 19 Ad26.COV2.S vaccine recipients, 5 placebo recipients and 8 SARS-CoV-2 convalescent individuals. Trial participants were randomized into five groups of five: low-dose or high-dose Ad26.COV2.S given once or twice, or placebo on both occasions. Throughout the experiments and outcome assessment, investigators stayed blinded to trial group allocation. Points the paper makes about the study in general: Comparing responses between vaccine doses or regimens was not something the study was powered to do. After vaccination, substantial breadth of spike-specific CD8+ and CD4+ T cell responses was reported. Compared with placebo recipients, Ad26.COV2.S recipients showed higher spike-specific TCR breadth (P = 0.0014). Comparable non-spike TCR breadth was observed between vaccine and placebo recipients, consistent with only spike being contained in the vaccine. The authors noted that the TCR breadth and depth analyses may have underestimated total T cell responses.

The CDR1 and CDR2 encoded by the germline V gene (reference sequence) are LNHNV and YYDKDF. V is cut by 1 base and J by 1 base, and the space between the germline ends is 9 bases. The CDR3 spans 15 residues, from the cysteine through the phenylalanine. Of all the DNA, just the CDR3 is kept, 45 bases in frame from base 1. TCRbeta CDR3 regions were sequenced with the immunoSEQ Assay. After extraction, genomic DNA underwent amplification by bias-controlled multiplex PCR, followed by high-throughput sequencing. The original methods were these. To quantify the absolute abundance of every unique TCRbeta CDR3 region, sequences were collapsed and filtered. T cell fraction was estimated by normalization of TCRbeta template counts to usable DNA, with usable DNA being measured through amplification of reference genes present in all nucleated cells. Repertoire TCRs were annotated as SARS-CoV-2-specific by exact matching of V gene, CDR3 amino acid sequence and J gene to a known reactive TCR set. The reference SARS-CoV-2 TCR set was obtained from MIRA and was filtered for enrichment in COVID-19-positive ImmuneCODE repertoires, whereby public or cross-reactive TCRs were removed. Using the MIRA antigens, annotated TCRs were further analysed by specific ORF or by position within an ORF. Breadth was defined as the number of annotated unique rearrangements divided by the total number of unique productive rearrangements, and depth was defined as the summed frequency of the annotated unique rearrangements. Two-sided Wilcoxon rank-sum tests were applied when comparing TCR breadth between groups. TCRdb re-hosts the immuneACCESS table, in-frame sequences only. Its copies lack some clones; in the studies checked, an unresolved V gene accounts for under half of them, and the cause for the rest is not known. D and trimming come from the DNA, and the V and J calls and clone size come from that table. Across this sample there are around 300,000 clones, with approximately 90% seen only once. About 5% of the sample goes to the ten largest clones.

Of note for this clone: Its target antigen remains unknown. No quality values exist for individual bases; no much larger clone is one base distant.

Sample treatment or condition, as interpreted from the label and publication: some 20 received Ad26.COV2.S at low or high dose, single or two shots; about 5 received placebo; per-sample allocation not given. Repertoires of vaccine and placebo recipients were sequenced from samples taken on day 63 after the first injection. Cohort 1b enrolled some 25 adults aged 18-55 years at a single site in Boston, USA, between 29 July and 7 August 2020. Ad26.COV2.S consisted of a replication-incompetent adenovirus type 26 vector by which a prefusion-stabilized SARS-CoV-2 spike protein from the original Wuhan strain was expressed.

The input for sequencing was peripheral blood, taken in a trial of Ad26.COV2.S vaccine versus placebo. The sequence joins TRBV15 to TRBJ2-3; the D gene is perhaps TRBD2, on 7 matching bases. This clonotype originated in a person aged 18-65 years who received the Ad26.COV2.S COVID-19 vaccine or a placebo. The CDR3 region: CATSRGGGGTDTQYF. Here is the DNA: TGTGCCACCAGCAGAGGGGGGGGCGGCACAGATACGCAGTATTTT.